The clone carrying this T cell receptor beta chain was found many times. No antigen is known for it. The entry originates in a study of human T cells and chemical hapten exposure. In the study overall: Chiefly women, the patients showed alopecia areata, totalis or universalis.

Unique molecular identifiers were linked by the library to individual cDNA molecules. TCRdb recomputed calls from the RACE reads with MiXCR, one row per CDR3 protein. Among over 300,000 distinct CDR3 sequences listed, approximately 5.1% were seen once. The study, taken as a whole, reports: Sensitizing with DPC caused no change in TCRs above 1 in 1000 frequency.

Time point reported: pre-sensitization, week 0. As for treatment: therapeutic diphenylcyclopropenone sensitization with weekly scalp DPC. CDR1 and CDR2 from the germline V gene are SGHTA and FQGNSA. With 2 bases clipped from V and 4 bases from J, the junction kept 7 bases outside the gene matches. The CDR3 length is 16 residues. The chain has TRBV7-2 and TRBJ2-1, with TRBD2 matching over 8 bases. The sequenced sample was whole blood, obtained in connection with sensitization to the hapten diphenylcyclopropenone (DPC). This clonotype originated in a woman in her fifties or sixties with alopecia areata. Some clones in this sample may be carry-over from other donors' samples. CDR3 DNA: TGTGCCAGCAGCTTAACCCCTACGGGAGGGTACAATGAGCAGTTCTTC. This sequence encodes CASSLTPTGGYNEQFF.